These 24 T cell receptor beta chains originate from one sample sequenced in a study of tissue T cells after allogeneic stem cell transplantation. Sequencing was performed with immunoSEQ multiplex PCR; in TCRdb, only in-frame clones are kept and a portion is missing. The repertoire holds several thousand clones, approximately 45% seen once, with around 7% in the top ten. Time point defined: mouse harvest day 7 after allogeneic transplant. The graft held 10^6 splenic CD5+ T cells and 10^7 T-cell-depleted bone marrow cells. Sequencing was carried out using gut tissue. The receptor source for this set is a female BALB/c mouse given C57BL/6 T cells with graft-versus-host disease after an allogeneic hematopoietic cell transplant.

In the case of this clone: Each gene name is a mouse one. The read halts 1 residue ahead of the CDR3 end, with the missing end drawn from the germline J gene. The chain links TRBV26 to TRBJ1-3; no clear D gene. The CDR3 spans 14 residues. The germline V gene encodes CDR1 KGHPV and CDR2 FQNQEV (reference sequence). With 6 bases removed from V and 0 bases from J, the gap between germline ends came to 9 bases. CDR3 amino acids: CASSPTFSGNTLYF. The sequenced part of the CDR3 DNA is TGTGCCAGCAGCCCGACCTTTTCTGGAAATACGCTCTAT.

About this clone: The listed genes are named as in mouse. The CDR3 is cut off 1 residue early in the read; its end comes from the germline J gene. The gene calls are TRBV3 and TRBJ2-7; tentative D call: TRBD2 (6 bases). With 6 bases removed from V and 0 bases from J, the gap between germline ends came to 15 bases. CDR3 size: 15 residues. The germline V gene encodes CDR1 SNHLY and CDR2 FYNGKV (reference sequence). CDR3 DNA, as far as it was read: TGTGCCAGCAGTCATCGTCTGGGGCCCTCCTATGAACAGTAC. Its protein product is CASSHRLGPSYEQY. The whole CDR3 is CASSHRLGPSYEQYF.

Regarding this clone: Any gene name here is a mouse gene name. The read halts 1 residue ahead of the CDR3 end, with the missing end drawn from the germline J gene. This rearrangement joins TRBV26 to TRBJ1-4; D possibly corresponds to TRBD1 (5 bases). Per the germline V gene, CDR1 is KGHPV and CDR2 is FQNQEV (reference sequence). This CDR3 spans 16 amino acids. The V gene lost 0 bases and the J gene lost 7 bases, with 15 bases spanning the gap. The CDR3 DNA, read in part, is TGTGCCAGCAGTCTGTCGACGGCCAGGGCGGGCGAAAGATTATTT. As protein: CASSLSTARAGERLF. The whole CDR3 is CASSLSTARAGERLFF.

A word on this clone: Each gene name is a mouse one. The read terminates 1 residue ahead of where the CDR3 ends, so the germline J gene completes it. The V gene is TRBV26, the J gene TRBJ1-1; TRBD1 might be the D (6 bases). This CDR3 comprises 14 residues. V was pared by 2 bases and J by 4 bases, with 11 bases between. CDR1 KGHPV and CDR2 FQNQEV come from the germline V gene (reference sequence). CDR3 amino acids: CASSLRGGGTEVFF. The sequenced part of the CDR3 DNA is TGTGCCAGCAGTCTGAGGGGGGGCGGCACAGAAGTCTTC. Drawing the rest from reference TRBV26 and TRBJ1-1, the complete variable domain is NSKVIQTPRYLVKGQGQKAKMRCIPEKGHPVVFWYQQNKNNEFKFLINFQNQEVLQQIDMTEKRFSAECPSNSPCSLEIQSSEAGDSALYLCASSLRGGGTEVFFGKGTRLTVV.

By sample share, this clone is medium-sized. Each gene name is a mouse one. The CDR3 is cut off 1 residue early in the read; its end comes from the germline J gene. This chain joins TRBV3 and TRBJ2-7; tentative D call: TRBD2 (5 bases). Germline V gene data show CDR1 as SNHLY and CDR2 as FYNGKV (reference sequence). V lost 2 bases and J lost 2, with 10 bases in between. The CDR3 spans 14 residues. The DNA read from the CDR3 is TGTGCCAGCAGCTTAAGATGGGGTCCCTATGAACAGTAC. It specifies CASSLRWGPYEQY. The entire CDR3 reads CASSLRWGPYEQYF.

As to this clone: Mouse germline and gene names are used. The read ends 1 residue before the CDR3 terminus; that terminus is restored from the germline J gene. The chain is built from TRBV15 and TRBJ2-5, with 8 bases fitting TRBD2. With V trimmed by 3 bases and J by 6 bases, 5 bases remained unmatched. The CDR3 extends over 14 amino acids. Germline assignment: CDR1 SGHND and CDR2 FRSKSL. The CDR3 here is CASSLGGRGDTQYF. The DNA read from the CDR3 is TGTGCCAGCAGTTTGGGGGGGCGAGGGGACACCCAGTAC. The full variable domain, completed using reference TRBV15 and TRBJ2-5, is DAGVTQTPRHEVAEKGQTIILKCEPVSGHNDLFWYRQTKIQGLELLSYFRSKSLMEDGGAFKDRFKAEMLNSSFSTLKIQPTEPKDSAVYLCASSLGGRGDTQYFGPGTRLLVL.

Turning to this clone: The gene symbols are mouse symbols. The read ends 1 residue before the CDR3 terminus; that terminus is restored from the germline J gene. The genes are TRBV14 and TRBJ2-7, with 9 bases fitting TRBD1. The CDR3 sequence is 13 residues long. V lost 2 bases to trimming and J lost 7 bases; unmatched junction nucleotides: 4. Germline V gene lookup returns CDR1 SGHDT and CDR2 FRDEAV. The CDR3 loop reads CASSLQGAGEQYF. The CDR3 DNA, read in part, is TGTGCCAGCAGTTTACAGGGGGCGGGGGAACAGTAC.

This clone was counted once. Gene names refer to mouse genes. The sequenced fragment ends 1 residue before the CDR3 boundary, so the rest is inferred from the germline J gene. This chain connects TRBV13-1 to TRBJ1-2; D is perhaps TRBD1 (6 bases). Trimming removed 2 bases at V and 0 bases at J, with 11 bases between. Germline loops: CDR1 NSHNY, CDR2 SYGAGN. This CDR3 has 15 amino acids. The CDR3 region is CASSEGGHSNSDYTF. CDR3 DNA (partial): TGTGCCAGCAGTGAGGGGGGACACTCAAACTCCGACTACACC.

This clone has only a few counts. Gene and germline names: mouse. CDR3 DNA, as far as it was read: TGTGCCAGCAGTATGGGACTGGGGGGACAAGACACCCAGTAC. Translation: CASSMGLGGQDTQY. The CDR3 in its entirety is CASSMGLGGQDTQYF. J is TRBJ2-5 and V is TRBV19; 12 nucleotides line up with TRBD2. The read halts 1 residue ahead of the CDR3 end, with the missing end drawn from the germline J gene. Unmatched junction bases numbered 1, after V lost 2 bases and J lost 3 bases. Germline assignment: CDR1 FNHDT and CDR2 SITEND (reference sequence). The CDR3 sequence is 15 residues long.

The sample holds a few counts of this clone. Gene names and germline match the mouse. The read stops 1 residue short of the end of the CDR3; the missing end is completed from the germline J gene. This chain uses TRBV3 with TRBJ2-1, with 10 positions matching TRBD2. The CDR3 extends over 14 amino acids. The germline gives CDR1 SNHLY, CDR2 FYNGKV (reference sequence). Trimming cost V 4 bases and J 4 bases; bases outside gene matches: 1. This CDR3 is CASSSLGGYAEQFF. The part of the CDR3 DNA that was read is TGTGCCAGCAGCTCACTGGGGGGGTATGCTGAGCAGTTC.

The table lists this clone with a few counts. Genes and germline come from the mouse. The missing CDR3 end, 1 residue past where the read stops, is filled in from the germline J gene. The same CDR3 arises from other DNA sequences in this sample as well. V usage is TRBV26 and J usage is TRBJ2-7, with TRBD2 identical over 13 bases. V shed 4 bases, J shed 6 bases, and the junction held 3 bases outside the gene matches. In germline, CDR1 is KGHPV, CDR2 FQNQEV (reference sequence). The CDR3 totals 14 residues. CDR3 in amino acids: CASSRTGGALEQYF. Partial CDR3 DNA: TGTGCCAGCAGTCGGACTGGGGGGGCGCTTGAACAGTAC.

This clone is medium-sized (0.01 to 0.1%) by share. Gene names are the mouse ones. The observed sequence ends 1 residue before the CDR3 terminus, with the missing tail filled in from the germline J gene. This rearrangement joins TRBV19 to TRBJ2-7; a weak D match, TRBD1 (5 bases). Germline V gives CDR1 FNHDT, CDR2 SITEND (reference sequence). The ends were cut back, 1 base at V and 6 bases at J, with 5 bases in the middle. The CDR3 sequence is 11 residues long. The part of the CDR3 DNA that was read is TGTGCCAGCAGTATACAGGGTGAACAGTAC. Translated, it gives CASSIQGEQY. In full, the CDR3 is CASSIQGEQYF.

Details on this clone: The genes and germline here are from mouse. With the read ending 1 residue before the CDR3 end, the germline J gene is used to fill in that end. This chain links TRBV3 with TRBJ2-3, with 8 bases matching TRBD2. Germline loops: CDR1 SNHLY, CDR2 FYNGKV (reference sequence). V lost 4 bases to trimming and J lost 1 base; unmatched junction nucleotides: 4. CDR3 length equals 15 residues. CDR3 amino acids: CASSSPGLGAETLYF. The sequenced part of the CDR3 DNA is TGTGCCAGCAGCTCTCCGGGACTGGGTGCAGAAACGCTGTAT.

In this sample, this clone turned up a few times. The genes and germline here are from mouse. Read data end 1 residue before the CDR3 end; the end is taken from the germline J gene. The chain employs TRBV3 and TRBJ2-7; 8 bases align to TRBD2. V shed 2 bases, J shed 3 bases, and the junction held 0 bases outside the gene matches. The CDR3 is made up of 13 amino acids. The germline V gene encodes CDR1 SNHLY and CDR2 FYNGKV (reference sequence). The CDR3 reads CASSLTGGYEQYF. The covered CDR3 bases are TGTGCCAGCAGCTTAACTGGGGGCTATGAACAGTAC.

Remarks on this clone: Mouse gene names apply. The read stops 1 residue short of the end of the CDR3; the missing end is completed from the germline J gene. The chain couples TRBV26 to TRBJ1-1, with unresolved D. Germline V gene data show CDR1 as KGHPV and CDR2 as FQNQEV (reference sequence). V lost 2 bases and J 0 bases, leaving 4 bases between the germline ends. CDR3 length: 13 residues. CDR3 protein: CASSLRQNTEVFF. The part of the CDR3 DNA that was read is TGTGCCAGCAGTCTGCGACAGAACACAGAAGTCTTC.

Concerning this clone: Gene names are mouse gene names. The observed sequence ends 1 residue before the CDR3 terminus, with the missing tail filled in from the germline J gene. The chain couples TRBV12-1 to TRBJ1-1, with 8 bases matching TRBD1. Germline V gives CDR1 SGHSN, CDR2 HYEKVE. The J segment lost 1 base and the V segment lost 1 base, leaving 1 base of the junction unmatched. The CDR3 covers 14 residues. CDR3: CASSLTGGNTEVFF. CDR3 DNA (partial): TGTGCCAGCTCTCTTACAGGGGGGAACACAGAAGTCTTC.

As concerns this clone: Gene names denote mouse genes. The read terminates 1 residue ahead of where the CDR3 ends, so the germline J gene completes it. The gene calls are TRBV26 and TRBJ2-1; TRBD1 aligns across 7 bases. Germline CDR1 is KGHPV and CDR2 is FQNQEV (reference sequence). V lost 4 bases and J lost 4; bases outside the gene matches: 4. There are 14 residues in the CDR3. The sequenced CDR3 bases are TGTGCCAGCAGTCCTCCGGGACAGTATGCTGAGCAGTTC. This gives the protein CASSPPGQYAEQF. The CDR3, in full, reads CASSPPGQYAEQFF.

In the case of this clone: These gene names are mouse names. Read sequence stops 1 residue before the CDR3 end, and the germline J gene provides the missing end. The rearrangement uses TRBV20 and TRBJ2-3, with D possibly matching TRBD1 (7 bases). CDR1 is GFQATS and CDR2 is STVNSAI in the germline V gene. V gave up 0 bases and J gave up 1 base, with 8 bases separating them. The CDR3 is 14 residues long. Incomplete CDR3 DNA: TGTGGTGCTAGGGAGAGGGGGCGTGCAGAAACGCTGTAT. This translates into CGARERGRAETLY. From start to end, the CDR3 is CGARERGRAETLYF.

A word on this clone: Genes and germline come from the mouse. From the germline J gene comes the end of the CDR3, since the read stops 1 residue before it. The chain recombines TRBV19 with TRBJ2-1; D is possibly TRBD1 (6 bases). This CDR3 is built from 13 residues. V lost 6 bases to trimming and J lost 1 base, with 8 bases between them. The germline V gene has CDR1 FNHDT and CDR2 SITEND (reference sequence). CDR3 region: CASTGQNYAEQFF. Incomplete CDR3 DNA: TGTGCCAGCACCGGACAGAACTATGCTGAGCAGTTC.

Turning to this clone: Genes here carry mouse names. The DNA ends 1 residue before the CDR3 does, and the rest of the CDR3 is filled in from the germline J gene. This chain links TRBV5 with TRBJ2-5; D is possibly TRBD2 (6 bases). In germline, CDR1 is LGHNA, CDR2 YNLKQL (reference sequence). The CDR3 runs to 15 residues. Trimming took off 5 bases at V and 2 bases at J, with 14 bases between the two ends. The CDR3 here is CASSLSWGGQDTQYF. Partial CDR3 DNA: TGTGCCAGCAGCTTATCCTGGGGTGGCCAAGACACCCAGTAC.

In the case of this clone: Gene names and germline refer to mouse. The read finishes 1 residue shy of the CDR3 end, and the germline J gene is used to complete it. This rearrangement joins TRBV19 to TRBJ2-7; D may correspond to TRBD1 or TRBD2 (5 bases each). Per germline, CDR1 FNHDT and CDR2 SITEND (reference sequence). V was cut by 2 bases and J by 6 bases, with 6 bases left in between. CDR3 length: 11 amino acids. CDR3 sequence: CASSMGLEQYF. CDR3 DNA (partial): TGTGCCAGCAGTATGGGGCTTGAACAGTAC. The entire variable domain, with the rest obtained from reference TRBV19 and TRBJ2-7, is as follows: GGIITQTPKFLIGQEGQKLTLKCQQNFNHDTMYWYRQDSGKGLRLIYYSITENDLQKGDLSEGYDASREKKSSFSLTVTSAQKNEMAVFLCASSMGLEQYFGPGTRLTVL.

Details on this clone: The gene symbols are mouse symbols. The read terminates 1 residue ahead of where the CDR3 ends, so the germline J gene completes it. The J gene is TRBJ2-3, the V gene TRBV12-2; D ambiguous. V lost 0 bases and J lost 2, with 11 bases in between. CDR1 is SGHLS and CDR2 is HYDKME in the germline V gene. CDR3 length: 15 amino acids. The covered CDR3 bases are TGTGCCAGCTCTCTCGAGGGTTTGTTTGCAGAAACGCTGTAT. Its protein is CASSLEGLFAETLY. The entire CDR3 sequence reads CASSLEGLFAETLYF. Supplemented by reference TRBV12-2 and TRBJ2-3, the full variable domain reads NSGVVQSPRYIIKGKGERSILKCIPISGHLSVAWYQQTQGQELKFFIQHYDKMERDKGNLPSRFSVQQFDDYHSEMNMSALELEDSAVYFCASSLEGLFAETLYFGSGTRLTVL.

Remarks on this clone: The gene names here belong to mouse. From the germline J gene comes the end of the CDR3, since the read stops 1 residue before it. V and J are TRBV12-1 and TRBJ1-4; D gene unclear. The CDR3 contains 12 residues. V lost 0 bases, J lost 4 bases, and 2 bases lay in between. Germline V gives CDR1 SGHSN, CDR2 HYEKVE. The sequenced part of the CDR3 DNA is TGTGCCAGCTCTCTCATCAACGAAAGATTATTT. This gives the protein CASSLINERLF. The CDR3, in full, reads CASSLINERLFF. Filled out from reference TRBV12-1 and TRBJ1-4, the complete variable domain reads DSGVVQSPRHIIKEKGGRSVLTCIPISGHSNVVWYQQTLGKELKFLIQHYEKVERDKGFLPSRFSVQQFDDYHSEMNMSALELEDSAMYFCASSLINERLFFGHGTKLSVL.

Comments on this clone: Each gene name is a mouse one. The read falls 1 residue short of the CDR3 end, and the missing part is taken from the germline J gene. The chain employs TRBV3 and TRBJ2-1, with D perhaps TRBD2 (7 bases). The ends were cut back, 2 bases at V and 7 bases at J, with 12 bases in the middle. Germline-derived CDR1 and CDR2 are SNHLY and FYNGKV (reference sequence). The CDR3 has 14 residues. CDR3 bases read: TGTGCCAGCAGCTTAAGGGGGGCGCGAGCTGAGCAGTTC. This translates into CASSLRGARAEQF. The entire CDR3 is CASSLRGARAEQFF.